This record concerns one T cell receptor (beta chain) sequence. The data stem from a study of CD8 T cells in Susac syndrome. cDNA came from around 0.54 to 1 ug RNA primed by random hexamers. TCRdb redid the calling of the immunoSEQ multiplex PCR reads with MiXCR, one entry per CDR3 protein. The table has roughly 190,000 distinct CDR3 sequences, about 94% seen once. The specimen was CD4+ T cells from PBMCs. The sequence was collected from a human donor with Susac syndrome.

CDR3 nucleotides: TGTGCCAGCAGCGGACAGGGGGCAATAGATACGCAGTATTTT. It yields the protein CASSGQGAIDTQYF. V usage is TRBV12-3 or TRBV12-4 and J usage is TRBJ2-3, with 11 bases that match TRBD1. J was trimmed by 5 bases and V by 6 bases; bases with no gene match: 4. CDR3 length: 14 amino acids.